The 27 T cell receptor beta chains in this list originate from one sample, sequenced in a study of CD4+ T cells in melanoma (dated by TCRdb to 2022 to 2024). Preparation of the library involved the immunoSEQ multiplex PCR assay. Entries here come from immuneACCESS through TCRdb and include only in-frame sequences with V and J called. Some clones fail to appear in such tables; in the studies checked, an unresolved V gene covers under half of the shortfall, and the cause of the remainder is unknown. This sample lists about 55,000 clones; 55% to 75% were detected once. Jointly, the top ten make up 4.5% to 6% of the sample. Sample: tumor tissue. The source of these receptors is a human donor with melanoma.

The sample holds many counts of this clone. J is TRBJ1-2 and V is TRBV11-2; perhaps TRBD1 as D (6 bases). The V gene's germline CDR1 is SGHAT and CDR2 FQNNGV. Between the trimmed V and J ends, which lost 0 bases and 7 bases, there was a span of 12 bases. The CDR3 covers 14 residues. CDR3: CASSLDRDTLGYTF. The CDR3 DNA sequence: TGTGCCAGCAGCTTAGATAGGGACACCCTTGGCTACACCTTC.

The rearrangement uses TRBV28 and TRBJ2-3; 8 nucleotides match TRBD1. The CDR3 length is 16 residues. Germline loops: CDR1 MDHEN, CDR2 SYDVKM. Trimming removed 3 bases from V and 2 bases from J; junction bases left unmatched: 7. The CDR3 bases are TGTGCCAGCAGTTTCGCCGGGACAGGACTCACAGATACGCAGTATTTT. Amino acids: CASSFAGTGLTDTQYF. The full variable domain, its missing parts supplied by reference TRBV28 and TRBJ2-3, is DVKVTQSSRYLVKRTGEKVFLECVQDMDHENMFWYRQDPGLGLRLIYFSYDVKMKEKGDIPEGYSVSREKKERFSLILESASTNQTSMYLCASSFAGTGLTDTQYFGPGTRLTVL.

This chain joins TRBV9 and TRBJ1-4; 9 nucleotides agree with TRBD1. The V gene end was trimmed by 2 bases and the J gene end by 4 bases; junction bases not matched to a gene: 6. CDR3 length: 16 amino acids. Germline assignment: CDR1 SGDLS and CDR2 YYNGEE. The CDR3 region has the DNA TGTGCCAGCAGCGTTGGGGGGACAGGGTTTAATGAAAAACTGTTTTTT. It is translated as CASSVGGTGFNEKLFF.

Only one count was recorded for this clone. The chain combines TRBV7-3 with TRBJ1-1; 8 nucleotides align to TRBD1. J lost 5 bases, V lost 2 bases, and 7 bases had no gene match. Germline V gene lookup returns CDR1 SGHTA and CDR2 FQGTGA. The CDR3 consists of 15 residues. CDR3: CASSLPQGVRTEAFF. The CDR3 coding sequence is TGTGCCAGCAGCTTACCACAGGGGGTTAGGACTGAAGCTTTCTTT.

The chain recombines TRBV23-1 with TRBJ2-1; D may be TRBD2 (6 bases). TRBV23-1 is known as an ORF, though its function is uncertain. This CDR3 comprises 12 residues. V lost 8 bases and J lost 9, with 14 bases in between. CDR3 DNA: TGCGCCAGCTGTGGCGGGATCCGTGAGCAGTTCTTC. It is translated as CASCGGIREQFF.

In this sample, this clone turned up many times. The V gene is TRBV7-9, the J gene TRBJ1-1; 9 bases align to TRBD1. There are 13 residues in the CDR3. CDR1 and CDR2 from the germline V gene are SEHNR and FQNEAQ (reference sequence). With 4 bases clipped from V and 11 bases from J, the junction kept 8 bases outside the gene matches. The DNA for the CDR3 is TGTGCCAGCAGCTCACGACAGGGGGACGGGGCTTTCTTT. Its translation is CASSSRQGDGAFF. The full variable domain, rest sourced from reference TRBV7-9 and TRBJ1-1, is DTGVSQNPRHKITKRGQNVTFRCDPISEHNRLYWYRQTLGQGPEFLTYFQNEAQLEKSRLLSDRFSAERPKGSFSTLEIQRTEQGDSAMYLCASSSRQGDGAFFGQGTRLTVV.

The J gene is TRBJ2-3, the V gene TRBV7-3; 11 bases are a match to TRBD2. Trimming removed 5 bases from V and 4 bases from J; junction bases left unmatched: 5. CDR3 length: 15 amino acids. The germline gives CDR1 SGHTA, CDR2 FQGTGA. Here the CDR3 reads CASSLSGGAADTQYF. Written as DNA, the CDR3 is TGTGCCAGCAGCCTTAGCGGGGGGGCGGCAGATACGCAGTATTTT.

This clone was seen more than once but under ten times. With a much larger clone just one base away, this may be a read error. Other DNA sequences from this sample encode an identical CDR3 as well. The chain combines TRBV5-1 with TRBJ2-7; 11 positions match TRBD1. V lost 2 bases and J lost 4; bases outside the gene matches: 2. The CDR3 runs to 14 residues. Germline assignment: CDR1 SGHRS and CDR2 YFSETQ. The CDR3 DNA reads TGCGCCAGCAGCTTCGGGACAGGGGGTTACGAGCAGTACTTC. Amino acids: CASSFGTGGYEQYF. Full variable domain (outside the CDR3, taken from reference TRBV5-1 and TRBJ2-7): KAGVTQTPRYLIKTRGQQVTLSCSPISGHRSVSWYQQTPGQGLQFLFEYFSETQRNKGNFPGRFSGRQFSNSRSEMNVSTLELGDSALYLCASSFGTGGYEQYFGPGTRLTVT.

The rearrangement uses TRBV29-1 and TRBJ2-2; D not certain. The ends were cut back, 1 base at V and 3 bases at J, with 6 bases in the middle. Germline values: CDR1 SQVTM, CDR2 ANQGSEA. CDR3 length: 13 amino acids. This chain's CDR3 is CSVEGPYTGELFF. As DNA, the CDR3 is TGCAGCGTTGAAGGACCTTACACCGGGGAGCTGTTTTTT.

This rearrangement joins TRBV6-6 to TRBJ2-7; tentatively, D is TRBD2 (5 bases). This CDR3 has 13 amino acids. V lost 6 bases and J 2 bases, leaving 11 bases between the germline ends. In germline, CDR1 is MNHNY, CDR2 SVGAGI (reference sequence). CDR3 amino acids: CASSQFGAYEQYF. The DNA for the CDR3 is TGTGCCAGCAGCCAGTTCGGGGCCTACGAGCAGTACTTC.

The chain combines TRBV10-3 with TRBJ1-4, with a tentative D call TRBD1 (5 bases). V gave up 9 bases and J gave up 8 bases, with 10 bases separating them. Germline CDR1 ENHRY, CDR2 SYGVKD. The CDR3 totals 11 residues. The DNA of the CDR3 is TGTGCCATGGGGGGGTGGGAAAAACTGTTTTTT. Encoded protein: CAMGGWEKLFF.

This clone was recorded a few times. The rearrangement uses TRBV7-2 and TRBJ2-7; 7 bases line up with TRBD1. Trimming took 4 bases from V and 3 from J; bases not matched to a gene: 9. There are 15 residues in the CDR3. Germline V gene data show CDR1 as SGHTA and CDR2 as FQGNSA. This CDR3 is CASSSYKTGFYEQYF. The CDR3 region has the DNA TGTGCCAGCAGCTCATATAAGACAGGGTTCTACGAGCAGTACTTC. The full variable domain, with the rest looked up from reference TRBV7-2 and TRBJ2-7, is GAGVSQSPSNKVTEKGKDVELRCDPISGHTALYWYRQSLGQGLEFLIYFQGNSAPDKSGLPSDRFSAERTGGSVSTLTIQRTQQEDSAVYLCASSSYKTGFYEQYFGPGTRLTVT.

This clone is judged medium-sized. V usage is TRBV19 and J usage is TRBJ1-1; possibly TRBD1 for D (5 bases). V shed 5 bases and J shed 1 base, with 11 bases lying between them. CDR1 and CDR2 from the germline V gene are LNHDA and SQIVND (reference sequence). This CDR3 spans 14 amino acids. CDR3 amino acids: CASSPGPGNTEAFF. Written as DNA, the CDR3 is TGTGCCAGTAGTCCGGGGCCTGGGAACACTGAAGCTTTCTTT.

The chain links TRBV30 to TRBJ2-2, with a tentative D call TRBD2 (5 bases). Germline-derived CDR1 and CDR2 are GTSNPN and SVGIG (reference sequence). Between the trimmed V and J ends, which lost 0 bases and 7 bases, there was a span of 9 bases. The CDR3 totals 13 residues. The CDR3 nucleotides are TGTGCCTGGAGTGTATTCGCGGGCGGGGAGCTGTTTTTT. Translated: CAWSVFAGGELFF.

This clone has just one count. Since the CDR3 does not end with the conserved phenylalanine or tryptophan, this likely comes from a read error. The V call is TRBV7-9, the J call TRBJ2-2, with 7 bases identical to TRBD2. V trimming: 5 bases; J trimming: 2 bases; junction bases outside the gene matches: 8. The CDR3 length is 16 residues. Germline CDR1 is SEHNR and CDR2 is FQNEAQ (reference sequence). CDR3: CASSLLAGLNTGELFL. The CDR3, as DNA: TGTGCCAGCAGCCTGTTAGCGGGCCTTAACACCGGGGAGCTGTTTTTA.

A single count supports this clone. The V and J genes are TRBV28 and TRBJ1-4; TRBD1 might be the D (5 bases). The CDR3 runs 15 residues. Germline CDR1 is MDHEN and CDR2 is SYDVKM. Trimming took off 5 bases at V and 5 bases at J, with 15 bases between the two ends. The CDR3 is CASSLRSRGNEKLFF. CDR3 sequence (DNA): TGTGCCAGCAGTCTCCGGTCGCGGGGGAATGAAAAACTGTTTTTT.

This clone appeared a single time. The chain is built from TRBV7-9 and TRBJ2-3, with D perhaps TRBD1 (6 bases). Germline values: CDR1 SEHNR, CDR2 FQNEAQ (reference sequence). CDR3 length: 15 amino acids. The ends were cut back, 1 base at V and 6 bases at J, with 14 bases in the middle. CDR3 in DNA: TGTGCCAGCAGCTTAGTGGTACAGGGTCGCGATACGCAGTATTTT. Its translation is CASSLVVQGRDTQYF. Filled out from reference TRBV7-9 and TRBJ2-3, the complete variable domain reads DTGVSQNPRHKITKRGQNVTFRCDPISEHNRLYWYRQTLGQGPEFLTYFQNEAQLEKSRLLSDRFSAERPKGSFSTLEIQRTEQGDSAMYLCASSLVVQGRDTQYFGPGTRLTVL.

The chain links TRBV27 to TRBJ1-1, with a tentative D call TRBD1 (6 bases). This CDR3 has 14 amino acids. Germline lookup yields CDR1 MNHEY and CDR2 SMNVEV (reference sequence). V was cut by 4 bases and J by 2 bases, with 11 bases left in between. The chain's CDR3 is CASSSGVPNTEAFF. The DNA for the CDR3 is TGTGCCAGCAGTTCAGGGGTCCCAAACACTGAAGCTTTCTTT.

The V and J genes are TRBV7-6 and TRBJ2-2, with 7 bases lining up with TRBD1. The trim removed 5 bases at V and 1 base at J, leaving 4 bases unmatched. The CDR3 has 15 amino acids. Germline V gives CDR1 SGHVS, CDR2 FNYEAQ. CDR3 nucleotide sequence: TGTGCCAGCAGCCCGGGACAGCTGAACACCGGGGAGCTGTTTTTT. This encodes CASSPGQLNTGELFF.

This clone was seen once. The rearrangement links TRBV4-3 to TRBJ2-2; weak D call: TRBD1 (6 bases). Germline values: CDR1 LGHNA, CDR2 YSLEER. The CDR3 loop spans 15 amino acids. V was clipped by 4 bases and J by 5 bases, with 14 bases between them. CDR3 nucleotides: TGCGCCAGCAGCCCAGAGCCAGGGGTGACCGGGGAGCTGTTTTTT. It codes for CASSPEPGVTGELFF.

This clone appeared a few times. V is TRBV5-5 and J is TRBJ1-5, with D perhaps matching TRBD1 (6 bases). Germline-derived CDR1 and CDR2 are SGHKS and YYEKEE (reference sequence). With 4 bases removed from V and 0 bases from J, the gap between germline ends came to 11 bases. CDR3 size: 15 residues. CDR3 sequence reads: CASSNRAYSNQPQHF. CDR3 bases: TGTGCCAGCAGCAACAGGGCTTATAGCAATCAGCCCCAGCATTTT. The variable domain in full, completed from reference TRBV5-5 and TRBJ1-5, reads DAGVTQSPTHLIKTRGQQVTLRCSPISGHKSVSWYQQVLGQGPQFIFQYYEKEERGRGNFPDRFSARQFPNYSSELNVNALLLGDSALYLCASSNRAYSNQPQHFGDGTRLSIL.

The V call is TRBV6-5, the J call TRBJ2-1, with D maybe TRBD2 (6 bases). CDR1 MNHEY and CDR2 SVGAGI come from the germline V gene. Trimming took 2 bases from V and 4 from J, leaving 12 bases between them. This CDR3 is 15 amino acids long. The DNA for the CDR3 is TGTGCCAGCAGTTACGACGGGGGTTGGTACAATGAGCAGTTCTTC. Translated: CASSYDGGWYNEQFF.

This clone was seen more than once but under ten times. The CDR3 sequence: CASSVMGSYEQYF. CDR3 sequence (DNA): TGTGCCAGCAGCGTGATGGGATCCTACGAGCAGTACTTC. The chain uses TRBV5-4 and TRBJ2-7; D is unresolved. With 4 bases removed from V and 1 base from J, the gap between germline ends came to 9 bases. Germline V gives CDR1 SGHNT, CDR2 YYREEE (reference sequence). This CDR3 is 13 amino acids long. The variable domain in full, with the rest retrieved from reference TRBV5-4 and TRBJ2-7, is ETGVTQSPTHLIKTRGQQVTLRCSSQSGHNTVSWYQQALGQGPQFIFQYYREEENGRGNFPPRFSGLQFPNYSSELNVNALELDDSALYLCASSVMGSYEQYFGPGTRLTVT.

This clone showed up just a few times. The genes are TRBV30 and TRBJ2-2, with D uncertain. The CDR3 is made up of 12 amino acids. Trimming removed 0 bases from V and 7 bases from J, with 6 bases in between. Germline CDR1 is GTSNPN and CDR2 is SVGIG (reference sequence). The CDR3 reads CAWSVANGELFF. DNA of the CDR3: TGTGCCTGGAGTGTTGCCAACGGGGAGCTGTTTTTT. The whole variable domain, filled in from reference TRBV30 and TRBJ2-2, reads SQTIHQWPATLVQPVGSPLSLECTVEGTSNPNLYWYRQAAGRGLQLLFYSVGIGQISSEVPQNLSASRPQDRQFILSSKKLLLSDSGFYLCAWSVANGELFFGEGSRLTVL.

Worth noting for this clone: The same CDR3 also results from other DNA sequences found in this sample. The rearrangement joins TRBV6-6 to TRBJ2-7, with 8 bases matching TRBD1. V lost 6 bases to trimming and J lost 1 base; unmatched junction nucleotides: 5. This CDR3 contains 14 residues. Germline V gene data show CDR1 as MNHNY and CDR2 as SVGAGI (reference sequence). CDR3 in DNA: TGTGCCAGCAGCCCCGGACAGGGATCCTACGAGCAGTACTTC. Residues: CASSPGQGSYEQYF.

This clone was seen a few times. The chain links TRBV28 to TRBJ1-5; TRBD1 matches 8 bases. V shed 7 bases and J 5 bases; nucleotides not matched to a gene: 7. Germline V lookup: CDR1 MDHEN, CDR2 SYDVKM. The CDR3 is made up of 14 amino acids. The CDR3 DNA reads as TGTGCCAGCAATAAGGACAGGGCTTATCAGCCCCAGCATTTT. This sequence encodes CASNKDRAYQPQHF.

This clone ranks as medium-sized. The chain uses TRBV2 and TRBJ1-1; no clear D gene. This CDR3 is 14 amino acids long. Germline assignment: CDR1 SNHLY and CDR2 FYNNEI. V was shortened by 6 bases and J by 0 bases, with 11 bases between the two germline ends. The CDR3 nucleotides are TGTGCCAGCAGGGAGACAATCATGAACACTGAAGCTTTCTTT. It encodes CASRETIMNTEAFF.